What follows are 16 T cell receptor beta chains derived from one specimen sequenced in a study of shared clonotypes between healthy human individuals. Sequenced by immunoSEQ multiplex PCR; TCRdb stores in-frame clones only, minus some. The sample carries approximately 510,000 clones, about four fifths recorded once. The sample consisted of PBMCs. The source of these receptors is a woman aged 40 to 49 in good health. Some clones in this sample may be carry-over from other donors' samples.

The chain combines TRBV27 with TRBJ2-7; no reliable D call. This CDR3 contains 15 residues. Germline CDR1 MNHEY, CDR2 SMNVEV (reference sequence). Trimming stripped 6 bases from V and 1 base from J, with 16 bases between. The CDR3 here is CASSKSGSGSYEQYF. As DNA, the CDR3 is TGTGCCAGCAGCAAATCCGGGTCGGGTTCCTACGAGCAGTACTTC.

J is TRBJ2-7 and V is TRBV10-3; D possibly corresponds to TRBD1 (5 bases). The CDR3 contains 14 residues. With 6 bases removed from V and 2 bases from J, the gap between germline ends came to 14 bases. Germline-derived CDR1 and CDR2 are ENHRY and SYGVKD. The CDR3 nucleotides read TGTGCCATCAGGGAAAGACAGACCACCTACGAGCAGTACTTC. Protein product: CAIRERQTTYEQYF.

V gene TRBV5-1 combines with J gene TRBJ2-7; D is possibly TRBD1 (6 bases). CDR3 length: 14 amino acids. V gave up 2 bases and J gave up 6 bases, with 15 bases separating them. The germline gives CDR1 SGHRS, CDR2 YFSETQ. Written as DNA, the CDR3 is TGCGCCAGCAGCTTCTTCCAACAGGGCGGCGAGCAGTACTTC. This sequence encodes CASSFFQQGGEQYF.

This clone was seen more than once but under ten times. J is TRBJ1-1 and V is TRBV2; D gene uncertain. Trimming removed 5 bases at V and 5 bases at J, with 9 bases between. CDR3 length: 12 amino acids. Germline loops: CDR1 SNHLY, CDR2 FYNNEI. The DNA for the CDR3 is TGTGCCAGCAGTAGAGAGGAAACTGAAGCTTTCTTT. This sequence encodes CASSREETEAFF.

J is TRBJ1-1 and V is TRBV7-9, with D perhaps matching TRBD1 (5 bases). The germline gives CDR1 SEHNR, CDR2 FQNEAQ (reference sequence). V lost 5 bases and J lost 1, with 11 bases in between. The CDR3 extends over 14 amino acids. Here the CDR3 reads CASSTATGNTEAFF. CDR3 nucleotides: TGTGCCAGCAGCACCGCAACAGGGAACACTGAAGCTTTCTTT.

The table lists this clone with a count of one. This chain uses TRBV7-8 with TRBJ2-2, with TRBD2 identical over 12 bases. Trimming cost V 1 base and J 5 bases; bases outside gene matches: 2. The CDR3 sequence is 16 residues long. Germline V gives CDR1 SGHVS, CDR2 FQNEAQ. The CDR3 loop reads CASSLGTSGATGELFF. The CDR3 DNA is TGTGCCAGCAGCTTAGGGACTAGCGGGGCGACCGGGGAGCTGTTTTTT.

V is TRBV2 and J is TRBJ2-7; D remains unclear. The CDR3 totals 12 residues. V was cut by 2 bases and J by 7 bases, with 9 bases left in between. Germline lookup yields CDR1 SNHLY and CDR2 FYNNEI. The DNA of the CDR3 is TGTGCCAGCAGTGAATTTTTGGCAGAGCAGTACTTC. Its protein is CASSEFLAEQYF. The full variable domain, with the rest looked up from reference TRBV2 and TRBJ2-7, is EPEVTQTPSHQVTQMGQEVILRCVPISNHLYFYWYRQILGQKVEFLVSFYNNEISEKSEIFDDQFSVERPDGSNFTLKIRSTKLEDSAMYFCASSEFLAEQYFGPGTRLTVT.

The V and J genes are TRBV15 and TRBJ2-1, with D tentatively TRBD2 (6 bases). V was clipped by 0 bases and J by 1 base, with 16 bases between them. Germline assignment: CDR1 LNHNV and CDR2 YYDKDF (reference sequence). This CDR3 spans 18 amino acids. In DNA form, the CDR3 reads TGTGCCACCAGCAGAGATCGGAGGGTTACTCTATCCTACAATGAGCAGTTCTTC. Amino acid sequence: CATSRDRRVTLSYNEQFF.

The J gene is TRBJ2-5, the V gene TRBV30; a possible D gene is TRBD1 (6 bases). TRBJ2-7 explains the end of the DNA better; the J call may be wrong. Germline V gene lookup returns CDR1 GTSNPN and CDR2 SVGIG (reference sequence). This CDR3 has 14 amino acids. As DNA, the CDR3 is TGTGCCTGGAGTGTACTCAGGGGCTCCTACGAGCAGTACTTC. It codes for CAWSVLRGSYEQYF.

This clone was seen a few times. One base away lies a much larger clone, so this may be a sequencing read error. The same CDR3 also results from other DNA sequences found in this sample. The genes are TRBV28 and TRBJ1-1; TRBD1 aligns across 9 bases. After removal of 4 bases from V and 1 base from J, the junction contained 1 base not matched to a gene. The CDR3 totals 14 residues. Germline-derived CDR1 and CDR2 are MDHEN and SYDVKM. The DNA of the CDR3 is TGTGCCAGCAGTTCGGGACAGGGGAACACTGAAGCTTTCTTT. Translation: CASSSGQGNTEAFF.

V usage is TRBV7-3 and J usage is TRBJ2-2; TRBD1 matches 7 bases. The germline gives CDR1 SGHTA, CDR2 FQGTGA. This CDR3 comprises 14 residues. Trimming took 5 bases from V and 6 from J; bases not matched to a gene: 6. The CDR3 loop reads CASSPTGVPGELFF. In nucleotides, the CDR3 is TGTGCCAGCAGCCCCACAGGGGTTCCCGGGGAGCTGTTTTTT.

This clone was seen only a few times. This same CDR3 is encoded by further DNA sequences in the sample. The rearrangement uses TRBV5-4 and TRBJ2-5; 7 nucleotides match TRBD1. The germline V gene encodes CDR1 SGHNT and CDR2 YYREEE (reference sequence). The CDR3 totals 13 residues. J lost 3 bases, V lost 4 bases, and 3 bases had no gene match. CDR3 bases: TGTGCCAGCAGCCGGGACAGAGAAGAGACCCAGTACTTC. The encoded protein is CASSRDREETQYF.

This chain links TRBV6-6 with TRBJ1-5; 7 bases agree with TRBD1. V was clipped by 6 bases and J by 7 bases; unmatched bases: 12. CDR3 size: 15 residues. Per the germline V gene, CDR1 is MNHNY and CDR2 is SVGAGI (reference sequence). The CDR3 bases are TGTGCCAGCAGCCCCGGACAGGCTGGAGGACAGCCCCAGCATTTT. The encoded protein is CASSPGQAGGQPQHF.

The J gene is TRBJ2-1, the V gene TRBV7-2, with 7 bases matching TRBD2. This CDR3 has 13 residues. Germline V gene sequence: CDR1 SGHTA, CDR2 FQGNSA. V lost 5 bases to trimming and J lost 9 bases; unmatched junction nucleotides: 7. In nucleotides, the CDR3 is TGTGCCAGCAGCCAAGGACTAGAGGGTGAGCAGTTCTTC. This sequence encodes CASSQGLEGEQFF.

This rearrangement joins TRBV19 to TRBJ2-7; 9 nucleotides match TRBD2. V trimming: 2 bases; J trimming: 0 bases; junction bases outside the gene matches: 5. The CDR3 has 16 amino acids. Germline CDR1 is LNHDA and CDR2 is SQIVND (reference sequence). This CDR3 is CASSILPGLASYEQYF. The CDR3 region has the DNA TGTGCCAGTAGTATATTGCCGGGACTAGCCTCCTACGAGCAGTACTTC.

The genes are TRBV2 and TRBJ2-2; D not resolved. V was pared by 3 bases and J by 6 bases, with 17 bases between. Germline V gene data show CDR1 as SNHLY and CDR2 as FYNNEI. The CDR3 has 16 amino acids. CDR3 nucleotides: TGTGCCAGCAGTGAGGTGGGGTCATTTGGCCCCGGGGAGCTGTTTTTT. Protein: CASSEVGSFGPGELFF.